These 14 T cell receptor beta chains originate from one sample sequenced in a study of T cells in pancreatic ductal adenocarcinoma. Selected pancreatic ductal adenocarcinoma patients had undergone surgery without neoadjuvant therapy. Assay: immunoSEQ multiplex PCR; the TCRdb copy retains only in-frame clones and omits some. The table includes about 97,000 clones, nearly 95% detected once. Sequencing input: PBMCs. Receptor source: a human donor with pancreatic ductal adenocarcinoma.

The chain has TRBV4-2 and TRBJ2-3; TRBD2 aligns across 7 bases. From germline, CDR1 is LGHNA and CDR2 YNFKEQ. V shed 4 bases and J 5 bases; nucleotides not matched to a gene: 15. The CDR3 extends over 17 amino acids. The CDR3 nucleotides are TGTGCCAGCAGCCGTGCCTTGGGGGAGGGCCTAGGAGATACGCAGTATTTT. Protein sequence: CASSRALGEGLGDTQYF.

The rearrangement uses TRBV4-3 and TRBJ2-7, with 7 bases fitting TRBD1. V was pared by 3 bases and J by 2 bases, with 10 bases of the junction left unmatched. This CDR3 has 16 residues. Germline CDR1 reads LGHNA; CDR2 reads YSLEER. The CDR3 protein is CASSQTFSGTAYEQYF. The CDR3 nucleotides are TGCGCCAGCAGCCAGACCTTTTCCGGGACAGCCTACGAGCAGTACTTC.

The chain recombines TRBV4-2 with TRBJ2-1; 11 bases line up with TRBD2. There are 17 residues in the CDR3. V shed 4 bases, J shed 8 bases, and the junction held 13 bases outside the gene matches. CDR1 and CDR2 (germline): LGHNA, YNFKEQ. CDR3: CASSLISGRAGADEQFF. In DNA form, the CDR3 reads TGTGCCAGCAGCCTCATTAGCGGGAGGGCCGGGGCGGATGAGCAGTTCTTC.

This chain uses TRBV6-1 with TRBJ2-5; 9 bases map to TRBD1. The germline gives CDR1 MNHNS, CDR2 SASEGT. The CDR3 consists of 13 residues. Trimming took 7 bases from V and 8 from J; bases not matched to a gene: 8. CDR3 loop: CASTTGGGRTQYF. In nucleotides, the CDR3 is TGTGCCAGCACCACAGGGGGCGGACGAACCCAGTACTTC.

The gene calls are TRBV14 and TRBJ2-5, with unresolved D. CDR3 length: 13 residues. Trimming pared 4 bases from V and 7 bases from J, leaving 13 bases between. Per germline, CDR1 SGHDN and CDR2 FVKESK. The CDR3 loop is CASSPSAEGTQYF. The CDR3 region has the DNA TGTGCCAGCAGCCCTTCGGCGGAAGGGACCCAGTACTTC.

J is TRBJ2-3 and V is TRBV5-4, with 8 bases matching TRBD2. The length of the CDR3 is 14 residues. V was pared by 7 bases and J by 6 bases, with 10 bases of the junction left unmatched. Germline V gives CDR1 SGHNT, CDR2 YYREEE (reference sequence). The CDR3: CASSHGGAGDTQYF. The DNA of the CDR3 is TGTGCCAGCTCCCACGGGGGGGCGGGCGATACGCAGTATTTT.

This chain joins TRBV10-3 and TRBJ2-1; 11 bases agree with TRBD2. V was pared by 5 bases and J by 4 bases, with 4 bases of the junction left unmatched. The germline V gene encodes CDR1 ENHRY and CDR2 SYGVKD. The CDR3 runs 15 residues. The CDR3 coding sequence is TGTGCCATCAGTACCGGGACTAGCGGATACAATGAGCAGTTCTTC. Protein sequence: CAISTGTSGYNEQFF.

The genes are TRBV11-2 and TRBJ2-1, with a weak D call TRBD2 (6 bases). Between the trimmed V and J ends, which lost 4 bases and 14 bases, there was a span of 18 bases. The CDR3 has 13 residues. CDR1 and CDR2 (germline): SGHAT, FQNNGV. CDR3 nucleotide sequence: TGTGCCAGCAGCTCTGGACTATTCCTAAAGGAGTTCTTC. Translated, it gives CASSSGLFLKEFF.

The genes are TRBV27 and TRBJ2-7, with 7 bases lining up with TRBD1. Germline loops: CDR1 MNHEY, CDR2 SMNVEV (reference sequence). This CDR3 is built from 15 residues. Unmatched junction bases numbered 10, after V lost 5 bases and J lost 3 bases. CDR3 nucleotide sequence: TGTGCCAGCAGTACCACAGACAGGGTAGTCTACGAGCAGTACTTC. Encoded protein: CASSTTDRVVYEQYF.

This sequence joins TRBV11-1 and TRBJ2-2; tentatively, D is TRBD2 (6 bases). The germline V gene has CDR1 SGHAT and CDR2 FQDESV (reference sequence). The CDR3 runs 14 residues. V shed 8 bases and J shed 5 bases, with 15 bases lying between them. As DNA, the CDR3 is TGTGCCAGCGGTTCCGAGGCGGGGACCGGGGAGCTGTTTTTT. Translation gives CASGSEAGTGELFF.

This clone was found once. The V gene is TRBV28, the J gene TRBJ1-5; the match to TRBD1 covers 11 bases. Per germline, CDR1 MDHEN and CDR2 SYDVKM. This CDR3 spans 14 amino acids. J lost 6 bases, V lost 6 bases, and 4 bases had no gene match. CDR3 residues: CASRTGTGGQPQHF. Here the CDR3 DNA reads TGTGCCAGCAGGACCGGGACAGGGGGTCAGCCCCAGCATTTT.

V usage is TRBV28 and J usage is TRBJ2-2, with D perhaps matching TRBD2 (6 bases). Germline loops: CDR1 MDHEN, CDR2 SYDVKM. Trimming shortened V by 5 bases and J by 1 base, and 20 bases separated the two germline ends. The CDR3 is made up of 18 amino acids. The CDR3 protein is CASSPSRVGGGNTGELFF. In DNA, the CDR3 is TGTGCCAGCAGTCCCTCCCGGGTGGGGGGTGGGAACACCGGGGAGCTGTTTTTT.

CDR3 amino acids: CASSPNQGGAQNTGELFF. The CDR3 coding sequence is TGTGCCAGCTCACCCAACCAAGGGGGAGCGCAGAACACCGGGGAGCTGTTTTTT. V and J are TRBV18 and TRBJ2-2; TRBD1 is a possible D gene (6 bases). V lost 3 bases and J 1 base, leaving 18 bases between the germline ends. This CDR3 has 18 residues. Germline assignment: CDR1 KGHSH and CDR2 LQKENI.

The genes are TRBV7-9 and TRBJ2-2; 14 bases map to TRBD2. Germline V gene data show CDR1 as SEHNR and CDR2 as FQNEAQ (reference sequence). This CDR3 comprises 17 residues. V lost 4 bases to trimming and J lost 6 bases; unmatched junction nucleotides: 7. CDR3 nucleotide sequence: TGTGCCAGCAGCTCGAGGACTAGCGGGGGGTTCCCCGGGGAGCTGTTTTTT. This gives the protein CASSSRTSGGFPGELFF.